This T cell receptor (beta chain) was documented in a study of early T cells in non-severe SARS-CoV-2 infection (dated by TCRdb to the early 2020s). Context from the whole study: TCR sequencing used bulk RNA from unsorted whole blood, so alpha and beta chains could not be paired. General conclusions and limits of the study: VDJdb matching was skewed toward anti-spike CD8 responses, so virus-specific expansions were likely underestimated and private and CD4 specificities were missed.

A case-control design nested within a healthcare worker cohort in London, UK, was used, with weekly nasopharyngeal swab PCR tests and blood sampling performed. Between 23 and 31 March 2020, the week of the UK lockdown, healthcare workers were enrolled and then followed up weekly for as long as 16 weeks. The library was made by 5' RACE. TCRdb names NextSeq 500 as the instrument used. Unique molecular identifiers were attached to individual cDNA molecules in the TCR library protocol so that sequencing error and PCR bias could be corrected. TCR alpha and beta chains were both sequenced, and the abundances of alpha and beta sequences in each sample were closely correlated with each other. The authors processed their data as follows. V gene, J gene and CDR3 annotation of TCR sequences was performed with Decombinator V4. Expanded TCRs were defined as changing significantly between any two time points under a Poisson model with p below 0.0001. Abundances of TCRs were expressed as counts per million after normalisation to the total number of TCRs sequenced in each sample. TRAV1-2 paired with TRAJ12, TRAJ20 or TRAJ33 defined MAIT TCRs, while TRAV10 paired with TRAJ18 defined iNKT TCRs. VDJdb, accessed 1 November 2021, was searched for CMV, EBV and SARS-CoV-2 annotated TCRs, with TCRs annotated for multiple antigens excluded. The raw public reads went through TCRdb reprocessing: fastp at Q25, MiXCR clone calling, in-frame beta chains kept. All rows with the same CDR3 protein become a single entry with the most common DNA and genes. TCRdb, rather than the study authors, made the V and J calls. This sample gives around 47,000 distinct CDR3 sequences in total; about 10% of them show up just once. Clones ranked in the top ten supply over 10% of the sample.

This clonotype turned up a few times. Its antigen specificity is not known. No much larger clone is present one base from it, and per-base qualities are unavailable. There are 14 amino acids in the CDR3, from cysteine to phenylalanine inclusive. Only CDR3 DNA remains: 42 bases, in frame from the first base. The receptor's source is an adult who was a healthcare worker with PCR-confirmed SARS-CoV-2 infection or an uninfected control (not recorded which). The chain is made from TRBV21-1 and TRBJ2-4; TRBD1, as called in the table, went unchecked against the DNA. TRBV21-1 is described as a pseudogene. Material for sequencing was whole blood. At the DNA level, the sequence is TGTGCCGCCGCGGGGGGGCTAGCCAAAAACATTCAGTACTTC. Translation gives CAAAGGLAKNIQYF.